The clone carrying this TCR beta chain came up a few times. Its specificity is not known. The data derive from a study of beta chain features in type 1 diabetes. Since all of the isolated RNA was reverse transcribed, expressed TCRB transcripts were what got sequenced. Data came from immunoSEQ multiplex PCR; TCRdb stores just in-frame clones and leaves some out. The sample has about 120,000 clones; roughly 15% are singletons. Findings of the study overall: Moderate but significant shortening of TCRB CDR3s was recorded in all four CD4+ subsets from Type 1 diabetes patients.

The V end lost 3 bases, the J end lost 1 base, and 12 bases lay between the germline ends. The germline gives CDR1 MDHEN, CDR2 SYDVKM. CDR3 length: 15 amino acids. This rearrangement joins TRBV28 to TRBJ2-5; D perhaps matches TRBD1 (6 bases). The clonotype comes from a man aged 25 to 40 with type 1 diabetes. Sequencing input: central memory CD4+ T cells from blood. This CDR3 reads CASSLDQGSQETQYF. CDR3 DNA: TGTGCCAGCAGTTTGGACCAGGGGTCCCAAGAGACCCAGTACTTC.